This note documents a single TCR beta chain sequence. The data were obtained in a study of T cell changes during pregnancy in multiple sclerosis. CDR1 and CDR2 (germline): SGHNT, YYREEE (reference sequence). The CDR3 is 14 residues long. V lost 4 bases, J lost 2 bases, and 12 bases lay in between. Produced via immunoSEQ multiplex PCR; TCRdb's table is partial and in-frame only. The repertoire holds under 85,000 clones, with around nine tenths as singletons. The TCR was taken from a female donor with multiple sclerosis, enrolled in a pregnancy study. The sequenced sample was CD4+ T cells from peripheral blood mononuclear cells, obtained before pregnancy. V is TRBV5-4 and J is TRBJ2-5; perhaps TRBD2 as D (6 bases). CDR3 amino acids: CASSLRLEQETQYF. The CDR3 DNA reads as TGTGCCAGCAGCCTCCGACTAGAGCAAGAGACCCAGTACTTC.